This record covers a single TCR beta chain. The antigen is not known. The data derive from a study of T cells in Graves' hyperthyroidism and ophthalmopathy. The investigators amplified TCR beta CDR3 regions from RNA transcripts. HTBI primers were employed in a first-round RT-PCR of the TCR CDR3. TCRdb redid the calling of the multiplex PCR reads with MiXCR, one entry per CDR3 protein. The sample records over 500,000 distinct CDR3 sequences, 17% being singletons. General study findings and limits: A 13 V-J model separated ophthalmopathy from stable hyperthyroidism.

The germline V and J ends were trimmed by 7 bases and 2 bases, with 14 bases remaining between them. The germline CDR1 and CDR2 sequences are LNHDA and SQIVND (reference sequence). This CDR3 is 14 amino acids long. The diagnoses drew upon clinical symptoms, serum thyroxine and TRAb, thyroid ultrasound and orbital computed tomography. From roughly 9.2 ml of fresh peripheral blood, PBMCs were isolated. This chain links TRBV19 with TRBJ1-1; no firm D call. The sequencing input was blood. The clonotype was recovered from a woman younger than 35 with Graves' ophthalmopathy. CDR3 sequence reads: CASTQFQGNTEAFF. The CDR3 bases are TGTGCCAGTACCCAGTTCCAAGGCAACACTGAAGCTTTCTTT.